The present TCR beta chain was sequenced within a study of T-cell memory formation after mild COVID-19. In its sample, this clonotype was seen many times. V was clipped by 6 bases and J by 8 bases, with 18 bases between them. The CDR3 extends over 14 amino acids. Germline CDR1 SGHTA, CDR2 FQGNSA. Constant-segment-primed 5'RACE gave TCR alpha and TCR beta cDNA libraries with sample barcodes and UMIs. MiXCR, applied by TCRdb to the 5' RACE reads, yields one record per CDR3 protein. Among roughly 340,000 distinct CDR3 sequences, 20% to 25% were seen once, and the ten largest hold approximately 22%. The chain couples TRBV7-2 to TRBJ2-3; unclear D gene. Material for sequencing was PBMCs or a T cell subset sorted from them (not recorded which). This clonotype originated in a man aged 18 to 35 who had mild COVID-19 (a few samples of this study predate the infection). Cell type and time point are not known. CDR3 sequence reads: CASSPDGLSSTQYF. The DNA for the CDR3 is TGTGCCAGCAGTCCGGACGGTTTAAGCAGTACGCAGTATTTT.